This T cell receptor beta chain was identified in a study of T-cell reconstitution after alpha-beta-depleted transplantation in children. This clonotype was picked up many times. As yet, its antigen is unknown. Study observations and caveats: At day 60, the high TCRbeta diversity found in some patients originated from recipient T cells and thymic progenitors that had survived. Several hundred expanded graft clones reportedly supplied alpha-beta T cells about two months after transplant. A year post-transplant, T-cell counts and diversity derived mostly from newly produced T cells.

Library preparation (for TCRbeta) was performed with unique molecular identifiers. TCRdb re-analysed the PCR reads in MiXCR, keeping a single row per CDR3 protein. Among 480,000 or so distinct CDR3 sequences, roughly a tenth were seen once, and the ten largest hold approximately 2%. Germline-derived CDR1 and CDR2 are SEHNR and FQNEAQ (reference sequence). The length of the CDR3 is 15 residues. Trimming pared 1 base from V and 5 bases from J, leaving 15 bases between. The source of this sequence is a child younger than 10 with inherited bone marrow failure, due to receive a stem cell transplant. The input for sequencing was PBMCs, taken before TCRalphabeta/CD19-depleted stem cell transplant. The chain is built from TRBV7-9 and TRBJ2-7, with D possibly matching TRBD1 (6 bases). Written as DNA, the CDR3 is TGTGCCAGCAGCTTAGGCCAACAGGGATCCGACGAGCAGTACTTC. It yields the protein CASSLGQQGSDEQYF.